Each of the 21 T cell receptor beta chains below was sequenced from the same sample in a study of early T cells in non-severe SARS-CoV-2 infection. TCRdb itself ran the 5' RACE reads through MiXCR, one entry per CDR3 protein. The sample has about 40,000 distinct CDR3 sequences, 4.7% seen once. Sequencing was performed on whole blood. These receptors originate from an adult who was a healthcare worker with PCR-confirmed SARS-CoV-2 infection or an uninfected control (not recorded which).

This clonotype ranks as medium-sized (0.01 to 0.1%). This chain links TRBV12-3 or TRBV12-4 with TRBJ2-1; possibly TRBD2 for D (5 bases). Trimming left V 5 bases short and J 10 bases short, with 12 bases between. This CDR3 is 12 amino acids long. The CDR3 nucleotides are TGTGCCAGCAGTCGGACTGGGCGGGAGCAGTTCTTC. Protein sequence: CASSRTGREQFF.

Only a few counts were recorded for this clonotype. CDR3 bases: TGTGCCAGCAGTTTCCAGGGCAATTCACCCCTCCACTTT. Encoded protein: CASSFQGNSPLHF. The gene calls are TRBV12-3 or TRBV12-4 and TRBJ1-6, with D possibly matching TRBD1 (5 bases). The CDR3 covers 13 residues. Trimming shortened V by 3 bases and J by 7 bases, and 7 bases separated the two germline ends.

This clonotype was observed at least ten times. The rearrangement links TRBV29-1 to TRBJ1-4, with 7 bases aligning to TRBD1. The CDR3 totals 13 residues. The germline V gene has CDR1 SQVTM and CDR2 ANQGSEA. With V trimmed by 7 bases and J by 6 bases, 8 bases remained unmatched. In DNA form, the CDR3 reads TGCAGCGCAAGTGGGACAGTGGATGAAAAACTGTTTTTT. Translating gives CSASGTVDEKLFF. Filled out from reference TRBV29-1 and TRBJ1-4, the complete variable domain reads SAVISQKPSRDICQRGTSLTIQCQVDSQVTMMFWYRQQPGQSLTLIATANQGSEATYESGFVIDKFPISRPNLTFSTLTVSNMSPEDSSIYLCSASGTVDEKLFFGSGTQLSVL.

This clonotype has a count of ten or more. The chain is built from TRBV5-1 and TRBJ1-1; D is uncertain. The CDR3 runs to 16 residues. Deletions cut 1 base from V and 0 bases from J, with 13 bases between. Germline V gene lookup returns CDR1 SGHRS and CDR2 YFSETQ. The CDR3 loop is CASSLFFRSVNTEAFF. The CDR3 bases are TGCGCCAGCAGCTTGTTCTTCAGGTCCGTGAACACTGAAGCTTTCTTT.

This clonotype was found a few times. V and J are TRBV2 and TRBJ1-6, with D perhaps matching TRBD1 (6 bases). Per germline, CDR1 SNHLY and CDR2 FYNNEI. Trimming took 8 bases from V and 9 from J, leaving 17 bases between them. The CDR3 sequence is 14 residues long. CDR3 loop: CASGTNKATSPLHF. CDR3 bases: TGTGCCAGCGGGACAAACAAAGCTACTTCACCCCTCCACTTT.

This clonotype has only a few counts. The chain carries TRBV4-1 and TRBJ1-4, with D possibly being TRBD1 (5 bases). The CDR3 totals 16 residues. In germline, CDR1 is MGHRA, CDR2 YSYEKL. Between the trimmed V and J ends, which lost 0 bases and 8 bases, there was a span of 16 bases. CDR3 in amino acids: CASSQDSAQVREKLFF. As DNA, the CDR3 is TGCGCCAGCAGCCAAGATAGCGCACAGGTCAGAGAAAAACTGTTTTTT.

This clonotype showed up just a few times. CDR3 bases: TGCGCCAGCAGCTCGACCCACAATGAGCAGTTCTTC. It yields the protein CASSSTHNEQFF. This chain links TRBV5-1 with TRBJ2-1, with unresolved D. V dropped 3 bases and J dropped 5 bases, with 6 bases sitting between them. CDR1 is SGHRS and CDR2 is YFSETQ in the germline V gene. The CDR3 is 12 residues long. The entire variable domain, with the rest obtained from reference TRBV5-1 and TRBJ2-1, is as follows: KAGVTQTPRYLIKTRGQQVTLSCSPISGHRSVSWYQQTPGQGLQFLFEYFSETQRNKGNFPGRFSGRQFSNSRSEMNVSTLELGDSALYLCASSSTHNEQFFGPGTRLTVL.

The table lists this clonotype with a few counts. The genes are TRBV7-2 and TRBJ1-4; a possible D gene is TRBD1 (5 bases). This CDR3 contains 14 residues. V lost 5 bases and J lost 5, with 12 bases in between. The germline CDR1 and CDR2 sequences are SGHTA and FQGNSA. The CDR3 is CASSLGVRNEKLFF. The CDR3 DNA follows: TGTGCCAGCAGCCTGGGGGTTAGAAATGAAAAACTGTTTTTT.

This clonotype was detected ten times or more. The chain joins TRBV10-3 to TRBJ1-1; 10 bases are a match to TRBD1. Trimming at V came to 9 bases and at J to 0 bases, leaving 7 bases not matched to a gene. This CDR3 has 15 amino acids. From germline, CDR1 is ENHRY and CDR2 SYGVKD. CDR3 sequence reads: CAITGTGEMNTEAFF. DNA of the CDR3: TGTGCCATAACGGGGACAGGGGAAATGAACACTGAAGCTTTCTTT.

This clonotype was found many times. CDR3 sequence reads: CASSFGTPRTGELFF. The CDR3 nucleotides read TGCGCCAGCAGCTTCGGGACTCCCAGGACCGGGGAGCTGTTTTTT. The chain carries TRBV5-1 and TRBJ2-2, with a weak D call TRBD2 (6 bases). CDR3 length equals 15 residues. The germline V gene encodes CDR1 SGHRS and CDR2 YFSETQ. V lost 2 bases to trimming and J lost 5 bases, with 13 bases between them.

CDR3 bases: TGTGCCAGCAGTGAAGGGCAGAGATATCAGTTCTTC. It translates to CASSEGQRYQFF. The rearrangement joins TRBV2 to TRBJ2-1, with unresolved D. This CDR3 has 12 amino acids. Germline assignment: CDR1 SNHLY and CDR2 FYNNEI. Deletions cut 1 base from V and 13 bases from J, with 11 bases between.

This clonotype has at least ten counts. This sequence joins TRBV20-1 and TRBJ1-3; 8 bases are a match to TRBD1. CDR1 and CDR2 (germline): DFQATT, SNEGSKA (reference sequence). V shed 0 bases and J 0 bases; nucleotides not matched to a gene: 7. This CDR3 comprises 17 residues. This CDR3 reads CSARDNDRGHSGNTIYF. Written as DNA, the CDR3 is TGCAGTGCTAGAGATAACGACAGGGGACACTCTGGAAACACCATATATTTT.

The V gene is TRBV12-3 or TRBV12-4, the J gene TRBJ1-1, with TRBD1 matching over 8 bases. V trimming: 2 bases; J trimming: 7 bases; junction bases outside the gene matches: 6. This CDR3 region has 14 residues. CDR3 nucleotide sequence: TGTGCCAGCAGTTTACCTGCAGGGGGCGGTGAAGCTTTCTTT. Translated: CASSLPAGGGEAFF.

This clonotype was found many times. This chain joins TRBV18 and TRBJ2-7, with D hard to call. CDR1 KGHSH and CDR2 LQKENI come from the germline V gene. There are 12 residues in the CDR3. The V and J ends lost 2 bases and 5 bases respectively, with 7 bases between them. CDR3 residues: CASSPSGDEQYF. CDR3 DNA: TGTGCCAGCTCACCATCGGGTGACGAGCAGTACTTC.

This clonotype was seen a few times. This chain links TRBV5-1 with TRBJ2-5; no firm D call. The CDR3 loop spans 14 amino acids. V was pared by 2 bases and J by 2 bases, with 10 bases between. Germline CDR1 reads SGHRS; CDR2 reads YFSETQ. The CDR3 bases are TGCGCCAGCAGCTTAACGGTTAAACAAGAGACCCAGTACTTC. Its protein is CASSLTVKQETQYF.

This clonotype was detected ten times or more. Here the CDR3 DNA reads TGTGCCAGCAGCACACAGGGGAACACTGAGCAGTTCTTC. As protein: CASSTQGNTEQFF. V and J are TRBV7-2 and TRBJ2-1; 7 nucleotides align to TRBD1. The junction had 7 bases not matched to a gene; V was cut back by 5 bases and J by 9 bases. This CDR3 has 13 amino acids. Germline V gene data show CDR1 as SGHTA and CDR2 as FQGNSA.

This clonotype came up many times. The chain recombines TRBV27 with TRBJ1-1; 7 nucleotides agree with TRBD1. The CDR3 runs to 15 residues. V dropped 3 bases and J dropped 2; count of bases not matched to a gene: 6. Germline values: CDR1 MNHEY, CDR2 SMNVEV (reference sequence). CDR3 DNA: TGTGCCAGCAGTTTTTTCGGGACAGCTAACACTGAAGCTTTCTTT. Amino acids: CASSFFGTANTEAFF.

V and J are TRBV19 and TRBJ2-7; 7 bases match TRBD2. Trimming took 3 bases from V and 2 from J; bases not matched to a gene: 7. Germline CDR1 is LNHDA and CDR2 is SQIVND (reference sequence). The CDR3 consists of 15 residues. The CDR3 DNA sequence: TGTGCCAGTAGTATCCCCTCGGGGGGAACCTACGAGCAGTACTTC. It encodes CASSIPSGGTYEQYF.

At least ten counts were recorded for this clonotype. V and J are TRBV18 and TRBJ2-7; D remains ambiguous. The CDR3 is 15 amino acids. Germline V gene sequence: CDR1 KGHSH, CDR2 LQKENI. Trimming cost V 2 bases and J 3 bases, with 14 bases left between them. The CDR3 protein is CASSPSYTRYYEQYF. The CDR3 coding sequence is TGTGCCAGCTCACCATCCTATACCAGGTACTACGAGCAGTACTTC.

This rearrangement joins TRBV6-5 to TRBJ2-2, with a possible D match to TRBD2 (5 bases). V was cut by 5 bases and J by 4 bases, with 8 bases left in between. The CDR3 consists of 13 residues. From germline, CDR1 is MNHEY and CDR2 SVGAGI. DNA of the CDR3: TGTGCCAGCAGTGACTACAGCACCGGGGAGCTGTTTTTT. Its protein product is CASSDYSTGELFF.

There are many counts of this clonotype. This chain uses TRBV7-9 with TRBJ2-3; D is undetermined. The length of the CDR3 is 16 residues. CDR1 is SEHNR, CDR2 FQNEAQ, per germline (reference sequence). Trimming took 7 bases from V and 6 from J, leaving 23 bases between them. CDR3 coding DNA: TGTGCCAGCACCCCTCAGACGAAACGCCTTCGGGATACGCAGTATTTT. Its protein is CASTPQTKRLRDTQYF.